Presented here are 17 T cell receptor beta chains from one specimen sequenced in a study of CD8+ T cells in alopecia areata. Extracted RNA was reverse transcribed, and the resulting cDNA served as sequencing template. Clones were read by immunoSEQ multiplex PCR, and TCRdb kept only the in-frame ones, dropping some. The sample records approximately 150,000 clones, about 86% being singletons. The treatment here: oral pan-JAK inhibitor, 5-10 mg twice daily. This specimen consisted of CD8+ T cells sorted from blood, obtained at week 4, from a patient treated with tofacitinib. The receptors derive from a human donor with alopecia areata.

This chain connects TRBV25-1 to TRBJ2-5; D call uncertain. The CDR3 runs 10 residues. Germline V gene sequence: CDR1 MGHDK, CDR2 SYGVNS. V lost 6 bases to trimming and J lost 2 bases, with 1 base between them. DNA of the CDR3: TGTGCCAGCAGGCAAGAGACCCAGTACTTC. Translating it yields CASRQETQYF.

The V call is TRBV4-1, the J call TRBJ1-1; D not resolved. The germline gives CDR1 MGHRA, CDR2 YSYEKL. V was cut by 4 bases and J by 0 bases, with 15 bases left in between. The CDR3 sequence is 16 residues long. The CDR3 region is CASSRTEPAMNTEAFF. CDR3 coding DNA: TGCGCCAGCAGCCGTACTGAGCCAGCTATGAACACTGAAGCTTTCTTT.

The chain combines TRBV6-5 with TRBJ2-2, with no clear D. Trimming stripped 4 bases from V and 7 bases from J, with 7 bases between. CDR3 length: 12 residues. Germline V gene lookup returns CDR1 MNHEY and CDR2 SVGAGI. The CDR3 DNA follows: TGTGCCAGCAGTTTGCTCGGCGGGGAGCTGTTTTTT. This codes for CASSLLGGELFF.

This sequence joins TRBV6-6 and TRBJ2-3; perhaps TRBD2 as D (7 bases). The CDR3 length is 15 residues. The V end was cut by 0 bases, the J end by 2 bases, with 9 bases between. Germline assignment: CDR1 MNHNY and CDR2 SVGAGI (reference sequence). This CDR3 is CASSYSGGLTDTQYF. DNA of the CDR3: TGTGCCAGCAGTTACTCCGGGGGGCTCACAGATACGCAGTATTTT.

The table lists this clone with a count of one. The chain has TRBV7-9 and TRBJ2-5; no firm D call. The germline CDR1 and CDR2 sequences are SEHNR and FQNEAQ (reference sequence). V was cut by 5 bases and J by 2 bases, with 21 bases left in between. The CDR3 totals 17 residues. The CDR3, as DNA: TGTGCCAGCAGCCTCACCCGGGTCCCCTTTGGGCAAGAGACCCAGTACTTC. Translated: CASSLTRVPFGQETQYF. The variable domain in full, completed from reference TRBV7-9 and TRBJ2-5, reads DTGVSQNPRHKITKRGQNVTFRCDPISEHNRLYWYRQTLGQGPEFLTYFQNEAQLEKSRLLSDRFSAERPKGSFSTLEIQRTEQGDSAMYLCASSLTRVPFGQETQYFGPGTRLLVL.

This chain links TRBV5-1 with TRBJ2-7; D possibly corresponds to TRBD1 (6 bases). Trimming removed 2 bases at V and 1 base at J, with 10 bases between. Germline lookup yields CDR1 SGHRS and CDR2 YFSETQ. The CDR3 contains 14 residues. This chain's CDR3 is CASSLRGLSYEQYF. The CDR3 bases are TGCGCCAGCAGCTTAAGGGGGTTATCCTACGAGCAGTACTTC.

V usage is TRBV6-5 and J usage is TRBJ2-7, with D tentatively TRBD2 (6 bases). Germline CDR1 is MNHEY and CDR2 is SVGAGI. The CDR3 runs 12 residues. Trimming shortened V by 8 bases and J by 3 bases, and 11 bases separated the two germline ends. CDR3 DNA sequence: TGTGCCAGCCGGGGCGGGAACTACGAGCAGTACTTC. It is translated as CASRGGNYEQYF.

V and J are TRBV4-1 and TRBJ2-3, with 7 nucleotides matching TRBD2. CDR3 length: 14 residues. The germline gives CDR1 MGHRA, CDR2 YSYEKL. With 7 bases clipped from V and 3 bases from J, the junction kept 7 bases outside the gene matches. CDR3 region: CASKGSGETDTQYF. The CDR3 DNA is TGCGCCAGCAAGGGGAGCGGGGAAACAGATACGCAGTATTTT.

The rearrangement joins TRBV19 to TRBJ2-7; the D gene could be TRBD1 or TRBD2 (5 bases each). CDR3 length: 14 residues. The germline V and J ends were trimmed by 7 bases and 3 bases, with 16 bases remaining between them. Germline V gene sequence: CDR1 LNHDA, CDR2 SQIVND (reference sequence). The CDR3 region has the DNA TGTGCCAGTAAACCCACGGGGCAGTTCTACGAGCAGTACTTC. Translated: CASKPTGQFYEQYF.

V is TRBV4-1 and J is TRBJ1-2, with a tentative D call TRBD1 (5 bases). The CDR3 runs 15 residues. The V gene lost 3 bases and the J gene lost 5 bases, with 16 bases spanning the gap. Germline lookup yields CDR1 MGHRA and CDR2 YSYEKL. CDR3 in DNA: TGCGCCAGCAGCCAGGACCTTACAGGAGATTATGGCTACACCTTC. Translating it yields CASSQDLTGDYGYTF.

This clone was seen a few times. The chain joins TRBV18 to TRBJ2-1, with TRBD2 identical over 9 bases. After removal of 6 bases from V and 8 bases from J, the junction contained 11 bases not matched to a gene. The CDR3 is 15 residues long. Looked up from germline, CDR1 is KGHSH and CDR2 is LQKENI. The DNA for the CDR3 is TGTGCCAGCTCCTCCGGCCAGCGGGAGGTTGATGAGCAGTTCTTC. It codes for CASSSGQREVDEQFF.

The gene calls are TRBV2 and TRBJ2-7, with no clear D. Per the germline V gene, CDR1 is SNHLY and CDR2 is FYNNEI. The CDR3 length is 12 residues. Trimming removed 6 bases at V and 5 bases at J, with 11 bases between. CDR3 in DNA: TGTGCCAGCAGACTCAGAGTCGACGAGCAGTACTTC. It encodes CASRLRVDEQYF.

The J gene is TRBJ1-1, the V gene TRBV11-2; weak D call: TRBD1 (5 bases). The CDR3 spans 14 residues. Trimming shortened V by 7 bases and J by 0 bases, and 12 bases separated the two germline ends. Germline V lookup: CDR1 SGHAT, CDR2 FQNNGV. The DNA of the CDR3 is TGTGCCAGCACCCCCGGGGCGGTGAACACTGAAGCTTTCTTT. Its protein is CASTPGAVNTEAFF.

This chain joins TRBV27 and TRBJ2-2; no reliable D call. Trimming cost V 3 bases and J 5 bases, with 7 bases left between them. From germline, CDR1 is MNHEY and CDR2 SMNVEV (reference sequence). CDR3 length: 13 residues. The CDR3 region is CASSFSSTGELFF. The CDR3 DNA follows: TGTGCCAGCAGTTTTAGCTCAACCGGGGAGCTGTTTTTT.

In its sample, this clone was seen a few times. CDR3 nucleotides: TGTGCCAGCTCCTCCGGGACAGGCCTTGAAGCTTTCTTT. Amino acids: CASSSGTGLEAFF. This chain uses TRBV6-5 with TRBJ1-1, with 8 bases aligning to TRBD1. This CDR3 has 13 amino acids. After removal of 8 bases from V and 7 bases from J, the junction contained 9 bases not matched to a gene. Germline V gene sequence: CDR1 MNHEY, CDR2 SVGAGI.

The V call is TRBV28, the J call TRBJ2-2; TRBD1 agrees at 10 bases. J lost 3 bases, V lost 6 bases, and 7 bases had no gene match. Germline CDR1 is MDHEN and CDR2 is SYDVKM. CDR3 length: 16 residues. The CDR3 is CASSLRGTGDTGELFF. In DNA, the CDR3 is TGTGCCAGCAGCCTCCGGGGGACAGGGGACACCGGGGAGCTGTTTTTT.

V is TRBV11-2 and J is TRBJ2-7; D is unresolved. Trimming pared 3 bases from V and 3 bases from J, leaving 9 bases between. Looked up from germline, CDR1 is SGHAT and CDR2 is FQNNGV. This CDR3 region has 13 residues. CDR3 coding DNA: TGTGCCAGCAGCTTCCAGGAAATCTACGAGCAGTACTTC. Residues: CASSFQEIYEQYF.